These 19 T cell receptor beta chains share one sample of origin, sequenced in a study of low-dose radiotherapy and immunotherapy resistance in tumors. The sample's time point: before trial treatment. Alpha and beta chains were covered, as first-strand cDNA relied on TRAV- and TRBV-specific primers. Using a constant-region primer together with a V-primer adapter, TCRs were subjected to roughly 20 PCR cycles of amplification. Via MiXCR, TCRdb re-called the reads, giving one row per CDR3 protein. The repertoire holds tens of thousands of distinct CDR3 sequences, with approximately 31% as singletons. The sequencing used PBMCs, collected before treatment. These receptors all come from a female donor with ovarian cancer.

The chain uses TRBV24-1 and TRBJ2-2; a weak D match, TRBD2 (5 bases). This CDR3 has 18 amino acids. Germline-derived CDR1 and CDR2 are KGHDR and SFDVKD. Trimming removed 0 bases from V and 2 bases from J, with 15 bases in between. CDR3 coding DNA: TGTGCCACCAGTGATTTGCCCCCCGGGGTATCCAACACCGGGGAGCTGTTTTTT. Residues: CATSDLPPGVSNTGELFF.

In its sample, this clonotype was seen a few times. This chain links TRBV18 with TRBJ1-6; no firm D call. Trimming took 1 base from V and 10 from J, leaving 14 bases between them. CDR1 and CDR2 (germline): KGHSH, LQKENI. The CDR3 extends over 15 amino acids. CDR3 amino acids: CASSPQGSSSSPLHF. In DNA, the CDR3 is TGTGCCAGCTCACCACAGGGTAGCTCCTCGTCACCCCTCCACTTT.

The genes are TRBV5-1 and TRBJ1-2; D call uncertain. The ends were cut back, 5 bases at V and 3 bases at J, with 11 bases in the middle. Germline-derived CDR1 and CDR2 are SGHRS and YFSETQ. This CDR3 comprises 13 residues. This CDR3 is CASSLKPDYGYTF. CDR3 bases: TGCGCCAGCAGTCTCAAACCCGACTATGGCTACACCTTC. The entire variable domain, with the rest obtained from reference TRBV5-1 and TRBJ1-2, is as follows: KAGVTQTPRYLIKTRGQQVTLSCSPISGHRSVSWYQQTPGQGLQFLFEYFSETQRNKGNFPGRFSGRQFSNSRSEMNVSTLELGDSALYLCASSLKPDYGYTFGSGTRLTVV.

This clonotype was seen many times. The rearrangement uses TRBV6-1 and TRBJ2-1, with D tentatively TRBD2 (6 bases). The CDR3 is made up of 16 amino acids. Trimming removed 8 bases from V and 4 bases from J, with 21 bases in between. Germline CDR1 is MNHNS and CDR2 is SASEGT. CDR3 protein: CASSLNRDSRYNEQFF. The CDR3 DNA is TGTGCCAGCTCACTCAACCGGGACTCTCGATACAATGAGCAGTTCTTC.

Ten or more counts support this clonotype. The rearrangement joins TRBV6-2 or TRBV6-3 to TRBJ1-1; no definite D call. The CDR3 loop spans 13 amino acids. Germline V CDR1 and CDR2: MNHEY, SVGEGT. Trimming pared 7 bases from V and 5 bases from J, leaving 14 bases between. CDR3 sequence (DNA): TGTGCCAGCAAAATAGCGTCGCAGACTGAAGCTTTCTTT. Its protein product is CASKIASQTEAFF.

This clonotype was counted ten times or more. V and J are TRBV29-1 and TRBJ2-2, with D perhaps given as TRBD1 or TRBD2 (7 bases each). This CDR3 comprises 14 residues. Trimming removed 7 bases from V and 5 bases from J, with 17 bases in between. Germline values: CDR1 SQVTM, CDR2 ANQGSEA. Here the CDR3 reads CSADQGGRTGELFF. DNA of the CDR3: TGCAGCGCCGATCAGGGGGGGCGGACCGGGGAGCTGTTTTTT.

The chain joins TRBV21-1 to TRBJ2-7; the table's D call TRBD2 went unverified against the DNA. TRBV21-1 is a recognized pseudogene. This CDR3 has 14 residues. Here the CDR3 DNA reads TGTGCCAGCAGCCCTCGGGGCCCCTCCTACGAGCAGTACTTC. Protein: CASSPRGPSYEQYF.

This clonotype has a count of ten or more. CDR3 coding DNA: TGCAGTGCACCCGACGGGAACACTGAAGCTTTCTTT. Its protein product is CSAPDGNTEAFF. The V call is TRBV20-1, the J call TRBJ1-1; D not resolved. Germline V lookup: CDR1 DFQATT, CDR2 SNEGSKA (reference sequence). Trimming took off 6 bases at V and 1 base at J, with 9 bases between the two ends. The CDR3 sequence is 12 residues long.

The chain uses TRBV11-2 and TRBJ2-3; the match to TRBD2 covers 10 bases. This CDR3 comprises 16 residues. Germline trimming cut 5 bases from V and 6 bases from J; bases unmatched to any gene: 11. Germline-derived CDR1 and CDR2 are SGHAT and FQNNGV. CDR3 loop: CASSGGLAALEDTQYF. CDR3 nucleotide sequence: TGTGCCAGCAGCGGAGGACTAGCGGCGCTCGAGGATACGCAGTATTTT.

This clonotype came up many times. The rearrangement links TRBV28 to TRBJ1-2; the D gene is possibly TRBD1 (6 bases). Germline CDR1 MDHEN, CDR2 SYDVKM. This CDR3 spans 14 amino acids. The CDR3 DNA sequence: TGTGCTTCAGAACCGGGGGGCGCTGACTATGGCTACACCTTC. This gives the protein CASEPGGADYGYTF.

Ten or more counts support this clonotype. This chain connects TRBV2 to TRBJ2-4, with TRBD1 as a possible D gene (6 bases). The V end lost 3 bases, the J end lost 0 bases, and 18 bases lay between the germline ends. From germline, CDR1 is SNHLY and CDR2 FYNNEI. This CDR3 has 18 amino acids. The CDR3 nucleotides are TGTGCCAGCAGTGACGGCAGGGGTCTTCCTATAGCCAAAAACATTCAGTACTTC. Residues: CASSDGRGLPIAKNIQYF.

In its sample, this clonotype was seen many times. The chain links TRBV12-3 or TRBV12-4 to TRBJ1-1; 7 bases match TRBD1. There are 14 residues in the CDR3. Losses at the gene ends were 1 base for V and 4 bases for J; bases not matched to a gene: 3. The CDR3 sequence is CASSLEGQLTEAFF. In DNA, the CDR3 is TGTGCCAGCAGTTTAGAGGGACAGCTCACTGAAGCTTTCTTT.

The count of this clonotype is one. This is likely an artifact of a read error, given a far larger clone one base away. The V and J genes are TRBV13 and TRBJ1-1; D uncertain. The CDR3 loop spans 13 amino acids. CDR1 and CDR2 from the germline V gene are PRHDT and FYEKMQ (reference sequence). The CDR3: CVSSLKDGTEAFF. As DNA, the CDR3 is TGTGTCAGCAGCTTAAAGGACGGGACTGAAGCTTTCTTT.

The chain recombines TRBV30 with TRBJ1-5; tentative D call: TRBD1 (5 bases). This CDR3 has 19 amino acids. The germline gives CDR1 GTSNPN, CDR2 SVGIG (reference sequence). V was trimmed by 2 bases and J by 0 bases, leaving 23 bases between them. CDR3 sequence reads: CAWSMGRGRARFSNQPQHF. Written as DNA, the CDR3 is TGTGCCTGGAGTATGGGGAGGGGCAGGGCGCGATTTAGCAATCAGCCCCAGCATTTT.

A word on this clonotype: The limits of the CDR3 on the DNA are not certain, so only TCRdb's listed CDR3 is given. V usage is TRBV24-1 and J usage is TRBJ2-2; the table assigns TRBD1, which was not confirmed against the DNA. Germline loops: CDR1 KGHDR, CDR2 SFDVKD. With termini counted, the CDR3 has 18 amino acids. CDR3: CATSDRSGGANTGELFFF.

Turning to this clonotype: A much more abundant neighbour one base away suggests this may be a read error. CDR3 sequence: CTSSQDSRDTGELFF. The CDR3 bases are TGCACCAGCAGCCAAGATAGCCGGGACACCGGGGAGCTGTTTTTT. This chain connects TRBV4-1 to TRBJ2-2; D gene ambiguous. The CDR3 is made up of 15 amino acids. CDR1 MGHRA and CDR2 YSYEKL come from the germline V gene.

This clonotype has a handful of counts. This sequence joins TRBV28 and TRBJ2-5; weak D call: TRBD1 (5 bases). The V gene's germline CDR1 is MDHEN and CDR2 SYDVKM. V gave up 10 bases and J gave up 5 bases, with 20 bases separating them. The CDR3 is 14 amino acids. CDR3 DNA sequence: TGTGCCACGGGCTTGGACATAGGGCGGGAGACCCAGTACTTC. It codes for CATGLDIGRETQYF.

At least ten counts were recorded for this clonotype. The rearrangement uses TRBV28 and TRBJ1-3, with 7 bases that match TRBD1. CDR1 and CDR2 (germline): MDHEN, SYDVKM. The trim removed 5 bases at V and 0 bases at J, leaving 7 bases unmatched. This CDR3 region has 16 residues. CDR3 loop: CASSPRQGYSGNTIYF. The CDR3 DNA reads TGTGCCAGCAGTCCTCGACAGGGTTACTCTGGAAACACCATATATTTT.

This clonotype occurred many times. The chain combines TRBV2 with TRBJ2-3; D gene ambiguous. V shed 4 bases and J shed 3 bases, with 11 bases lying between them. Germline V CDR1 and CDR2: SNHLY, FYNNEI. The CDR3 is 14 residues long. The CDR3 DNA reads TGTGCCAGCAGTGTAAATTGGAGAACAGATACGCAGTATTTT. Translating it yields CASSVNWRTDTQYF.